Presented here are 30 T cell receptor beta chains from one specimen sequenced in a study of shared clonotypes between healthy human individuals. The method was immunoSEQ multiplex PCR; TCRdb's version includes in-frame clones alone and lacks a portion of them. The sample carries approximately 2.1 million clones, just over 90% recorded once. Material for sequencing was naive CD4+ T cells from PBMCs. Subset described: CD45RA+ positively selected. The source of these receptors is a man in his late teens or twenties in good health. Some clones in this sample may be carry-over from other donors' samples.

V is TRBV28 and J is TRBJ2-6; no clear D. This CDR3 has 15 amino acids. The V gene's germline CDR1 is MDHEN and CDR2 SYDVKM. V was trimmed by 6 bases and J by 0 bases, leaving 9 bases between them. CDR3: CASRRRTSGANVLTF. The CDR3 DNA reads as TGTGCCAGCAGAAGACGGACCTCTGGGGCCAACGTCCTGACTTTC.

The rearrangement uses TRBV5-6 and TRBJ2-7; D remains unclear. CDR3 length: 17 amino acids. Germline loops: CDR1 SGHDT, CDR2 YYEEEE. V lost 0 bases, J lost 2 bases, and 18 bases lay in between. The CDR3 region is CASSLGASPSSAYEQYF. In DNA form, the CDR3 reads TGTGCCAGCAGCTTGGGGGCCAGTCCCTCATCCGCCTACGAGCAGTACTTC.

This clone was observed a single time. The CDR3 here is CASSFSIGGEQFF. The CDR3 bases are TGTGCCAGCAGCTTCTCAATTGGGGGGGAGCAGTTCTTC. The chain recombines TRBV7-2 with TRBJ2-1, with D perhaps TRBD2 (6 bases). Trimming stripped 3 bases from V and 10 bases from J, with 13 bases between. Germline V CDR1 and CDR2: SGHTA, FQGNSA. The CDR3 covers 13 residues.

The chain uses TRBV6-1 and TRBJ1-1; TRBD1 matches 7 bases. Unmatched junction bases numbered 26, after V lost 2 bases and J lost 5 bases. Germline V gene lookup returns CDR1 MNHNS and CDR2 SASEGT. This CDR3 has 21 residues. CDR3: CASSERPLAGGIGRASTEAFF. Written as DNA, the CDR3 is TGTGCCAGCAGTGAACGTCCATTGGCAGGGGGTATAGGAAGGGCAAGTACTGAAGCTTTCTTT.

J is TRBJ2-7 and V is TRBV12-5; D is undetermined. This CDR3 contains 14 residues. Trimming took off 5 bases at V and 0 bases at J, with 11 bases between the two ends. Germline CDR1 reads LGHNT; CDR2 reads FRNRAP. The CDR3 DNA follows: TGTGCTAGTGGTCCCGGGCGGAGCTCCTACGAGCAGTACTTC. As protein: CASGPGRSSYEQYF.

The chain links TRBV28 to TRBJ1-5; the D gene is possibly TRBD1 (6 bases). The CDR3 loop spans 15 amino acids. Germline lookup yields CDR1 MDHEN and CDR2 SYDVKM. V lost 0 bases and J lost 6, with 12 bases in between. CDR3 nucleotide sequence: TGTGCCAGCAGTTTATGGCAGGGGAGCGCTCAGCCCCAGCATTTT. It encodes CASSLWQGSAQPQHF.

The chain has TRBV29-1 and TRBJ2-7, with D unclear. The CDR3 loop spans 12 amino acids. Per germline, CDR1 SQVTM and CDR2 ANQGSEA. V lost 6 bases and J lost 4, with 13 bases in between. As DNA, the CDR3 is TGCAGCGTGGACCTCGACTCATACGAGCAGTACTTC. Translating gives CSVDLDSYEQYF.

The gene calls are TRBV18 and TRBJ2-5; D not resolved. With 1 base removed from V and 2 bases from J, the gap between germline ends came to 23 bases. Germline assignment: CDR1 KGHSH and CDR2 LQKENI. This CDR3 has 19 residues. The CDR3 reads CASSPRLSQATTLQETQYF. Written as DNA, the CDR3 is TGTGCCAGCTCACCACGGCTATCCCAGGCAACTACCCTTCAAGAGACCCAGTACTTC.

The V call is TRBV2, the J call TRBJ2-1, with D hard to call. V was clipped by 4 bases and J by 7 bases, with 11 bases between them. The CDR3 length is 13 residues. CDR1 SNHLY and CDR2 FYNNEI come from the germline V gene. The CDR3 spells CASSVRAANEQFF. In nucleotides, the CDR3 is TGTGCCAGCAGTGTTCGGGCGGCGAATGAGCAGTTCTTC.

The chain couples TRBV9 to TRBJ2-7; 8 nucleotides match TRBD2. Trimming took 3 bases from V and 0 from J; bases not matched to a gene: 2. Per germline, CDR1 SGDLS and CDR2 YYNGEE. The CDR3 has 14 residues. CDR3 in amino acids: CASSAGTSSYEQYF. In DNA, the CDR3 is TGTGCCAGCAGCGCCGGGACTAGCTCCTACGAGCAGTACTTC.

The chain combines TRBV5-1 with TRBJ1-1; D is possibly TRBD1 (5 bases). In germline, CDR1 is SGHRS, CDR2 YFSETQ. This CDR3 is built from 13 residues. V gave up 4 bases and J gave up 5 bases, with 12 bases separating them. CDR3 sequence reads: CASSGTEWTEAFF. The CDR3 DNA follows: TGCGCCAGCAGCGGGACGGAATGGACTGAAGCTTTCTTT.

The chain joins TRBV5-1 to TRBJ2-7; D may be TRBD2 (5 bases). Per the germline V gene, CDR1 is SGHRS and CDR2 is YFSETQ. CDR3 size: 13 residues. V lost 10 bases to trimming and J lost 5 bases, with 19 bases between them. CDR3 residues: CASKIVGIDEQYF. CDR3 DNA sequence: TGCGCCTCCAAAATAGTCGGGATTGACGAGCAGTACTTC. Using reference TRBV5-1 and TRBJ2-7 for the parts outside the CDR3, the full variable domain is KAGVTQTPRYLIKTRGQQVTLSCSPISGHRSVSWYQQTPGQGLQFLFEYFSETQRNKGNFPGRFSGRQFSNSRSEMNVSTLELGDSALYLCASKIVGIDEQYFGPGTRLTVT.

As for this clone: The sample contains more than one DNA sequence encoding this CDR3. This chain joins TRBV5-1 and TRBJ1-5, with D possibly being TRBD1 (6 bases). The V gene's germline CDR1 is SGHRS and CDR2 YFSETQ. The V gene lost 0 bases and the J gene lost 2 bases, with 6 bases spanning the gap. The CDR3 loop spans 14 amino acids. CDR3 nucleotides: TGCGCCAGCAGCTTGGGGACAGGCAATCAGCCCCAGCATTTT. It specifies CASSLGTGNQPQHF.

V and J are TRBV11-2 and TRBJ2-1, with 8 nucleotides matching TRBD2. The CDR3 has 14 residues. Losses at the gene ends were 10 bases for V and 8 bases for J; bases not matched to a gene: 13. Germline lookup yields CDR1 SGHAT and CDR2 FQNNGV. CDR3: CATGGQGLKYEQFF. The CDR3 region has the DNA TGTGCCACGGGGGGGCAGGGGCTAAAGTATGAGCAGTTCTTC.

This chain uses TRBV6-1 with TRBJ1-1; no reliable D call. Germline CDR1 MNHNS, CDR2 SASEGT. V lost 7 bases, J lost 1 base, and 10 bases lay in between. There are 13 residues in the CDR3. The CDR3 here is CASKVTRNTEAFF. The CDR3 coding sequence is TGTGCCAGCAAGGTCACGCGGAACACTGAAGCTTTCTTT.

This clone was counted a single time. DNA of the CDR3: TGTGCCAGTAGTATCGACTTCGTGCAGCCCCAGCATTTT. The encoded protein is CASSIDFVQPQHF. The chain combines TRBV19 with TRBJ1-5; no reliable D call. V dropped 3 bases and J dropped 7 bases, with 10 bases sitting between them. CDR3 length equals 13 residues. The germline CDR1 and CDR2 sequences are LNHDA and SQIVND (reference sequence).

This rearrangement joins TRBV5-1 to TRBJ2-3, with D tentatively TRBD1 or TRBD2 (7 bases each). The V end lost 5 bases, the J end lost 6 bases, and 13 bases lay between the germline ends. The length of the CDR3 is 13 residues. Germline V gene sequence: CDR1 SGHRS, CDR2 YFSETQ. In DNA form, the CDR3 reads TGCGCCAGCAGGGGAGGGGGCGCGGATACGCAGTATTTT. This encodes CASRGGGADTQYF.

The rearrangement joins TRBV7-7 to TRBJ2-1; D might be TRBD1 (5 bases). The V and J ends lost 1 base and 8 bases respectively, with 9 bases between them. The CDR3 has 13 amino acids. Germline-derived CDR1 and CDR2 are SSHAT and FNYEAQ (reference sequence). Here the CDR3 DNA reads TGTGCCAGCAGCTTAGAGCAGGGCTATGAGCAGTTCTTC. Translating gives CASSLEQGYEQFF. Full variable domain (rest looked up from reference TRBV7-7 and TRBJ2-1): GAGVSQSPRYKVTKRGQDVTLRCDPISSHATLYWYQQALGQGPEFLTYFNYEAQPDKSGLPSDRFSAERPEGSISTLTIQRTEQRDSAMYRCASSLEQGYEQFFGPGTRLTVL.

This chain links TRBV7-2 with TRBJ1-1, with D uncertain. Trimming removed 2 bases at V and 0 bases at J, with 10 bases between. Germline V gives CDR1 SGHTA, CDR2 FQGNSA. The CDR3 spans 15 residues. DNA for the CDR3: TGTGCCAGCAGCTTAAATTTCGGCCTGAACACTGAAGCTTTCTTT. Translated, it gives CASSLNFGLNTEAFF. The full variable domain, completed using reference TRBV7-2 and TRBJ1-1, is GAGVSQSPSNKVTEKGKDVELRCDPISGHTALYWYRQSLGQGLEFLIYFQGNSAPDKSGLPSDRFSAERTGGSVSTLTIQRTQQEDSAVYLCASSLNFGLNTEAFFGQGTRLTVV.

V usage is TRBV28 and J usage is TRBJ1-5; 8 bases map to TRBD1. V dropped 7 bases and J dropped 2; count of bases not matched to a gene: 16. CDR3 length: 18 residues. Germline CDR1 reads MDHEN; CDR2 reads SYDVKM. The CDR3 nucleotides read TGTGCCAGCAAGGTCCGGACAGGGAAGGGCATACGCAATCAGCCCCAGCATTTT. Translating it yields CASKVRTGKGIRNQPQHF.

The genes are TRBV4-1 and TRBJ2-7, with D tentatively TRBD1 (5 bases). CDR1 and CDR2 from the germline V gene are MGHRA and YSYEKL. The V end was cut by 1 base, the J end by 4 bases, with 14 bases between. The CDR3 runs 15 residues. CDR3 in amino acids: CASSQVPRAEYEQYF. The CDR3 coding sequence is TGCGCCAGCAGCCAAGTCCCCAGGGCAGAGTACGAGCAGTACTTC.

The genes are TRBV9 and TRBJ2-1, with a tentative D call TRBD2 (6 bases). Trimming shortened V by 0 bases and J by 4 bases, and 11 bases separated the two germline ends. Germline V CDR1 and CDR2: SGDLS, YYNGEE. This CDR3 is 15 amino acids long. The CDR3 sequence: CASSVGGLFYNEQFF. DNA of the CDR3: TGTGCCAGCAGCGTAGGGGGACTCTTTTACAATGAGCAGTTCTTC. Together with reference TRBV9 and TRBJ2-1, the CDR3 gives the full variable domain: DSGVTQTPKHLITATGQRVTLRCSPRSGDLSVYWYQQSLDQGLQFLIQYYNGEERAKGNILERFSAQQFPDLHSELNLSSLELGDSALYFCASSVGGLFYNEQFFGPGTRLTVL.

This sequence joins TRBV7-9 and TRBJ2-2, with a tentative D call TRBD2 (5 bases). This CDR3 contains 15 residues. Trimming left V 1 base short and J 3 bases short, with 9 bases between. Germline assignment: CDR1 SEHNR and CDR2 FQNEAQ (reference sequence). CDR3 residues: CASSLDGLHTGELFF. The DNA for the CDR3 is TGTGCCAGCAGCTTAGATGGACTTCACACCGGGGAGCTGTTTTTT.

This chain connects TRBV2 to TRBJ1-2, with D uncertain. Germline V gene sequence: CDR1 SNHLY, CDR2 FYNNEI. V lost 6 bases and J 7 bases, leaving 15 bases between the germline ends. The CDR3 is made up of 13 amino acids. The CDR3 sequence is CASSQSSPSGYTF. CDR3 DNA sequence: TGTGCCAGCAGCCAATCCTCCCCCAGTGGCTACACCTTC.

The chain employs TRBV7-2 and TRBJ2-5; TRBD2 matches at 9 bases. Germline-derived CDR1 and CDR2 are SGHTA and FQGNSA. The CDR3 loop spans 15 amino acids. V dropped 3 bases and J dropped 3; count of bases not matched to a gene: 5. The CDR3 nucleotides read TGTGCCAGCAGCTTTGCCCGCGGGGGGGAAGAGACCCAGTACTTC. It is translated as CASSFARGGEETQYF.

The gene calls are TRBV7-2 and TRBJ1-1; perhaps TRBD1 as D (6 bases). Germline loops: CDR1 SGHTA, CDR2 FQGNSA. The CDR3 is 15 residues long. V was pared by 7 bases and J by 7 bases, with 22 bases between. The CDR3 sequence: CASTPPPRGAGEAFF. As DNA, the CDR3 is TGTGCCAGCACCCCACCACCAAGGGGGGCGGGTGAAGCTTTCTTT.

The rearrangement uses TRBV10-1 and TRBJ2-3; D gene uncertain. CDR1 and CDR2 from the germline V gene are WNHNN and SYGVQD (reference sequence). Trimming took 4 bases from V and 4 from J, leaving 12 bases between them. This CDR3 has 14 amino acids. The CDR3 region is CASSASSGADTQYF. The CDR3 bases are TGCGCCAGCAGTGCGTCGAGTGGGGCAGATACGCAGTATTTT.

The chain carries TRBV11-2 and TRBJ1-1; TRBD1 might be the D (5 bases). Trimming stripped 5 bases from V and 1 base from J, with 14 bases between. Germline loops: CDR1 SGHAT, CDR2 FQNNGV. There are 15 residues in the CDR3. As DNA, the CDR3 is TGTGCCAGCAGCGGATGGGGGGGGAGGAACACTGAAGCTTTCTTT. This gives the protein CASSGWGGRNTEAFF.

The V and J genes are TRBV15 and TRBJ1-6; D unclear. Trimming took off 0 bases at V and 7 bases at J, with 1 base between the two ends. Germline V CDR1 and CDR2: LNHNV, YYDKDF (reference sequence). CDR3 length: 12 amino acids. The CDR3 region has the DNA TGTGCCACCAGCAGAGACAATTCACCCCTCCACTTT. Translating it yields CATSRDNSPLHF.

This clone has only a few counts. The chain joins TRBV5-6 to TRBJ2-2, with D uncertain. V shed 2 bases and J shed 5 bases, with 13 bases lying between them. The CDR3 consists of 15 residues. Germline CDR1 is SGHDT and CDR2 is YYEEEE. CDR3 DNA sequence: TGTGCCAGCAGCTTTCAACTACGAACGACCGGGGAGCTGTTTTTT. Residues: CASSFQLRTTGELFF.